Listed here are 28 T cell receptor beta chains from one sample, sequenced in a study of cytomegalovirus exposure and HLA in healthy donors listed by TCRdb under 2017. Library method: the immunoSEQ multiplex PCR assay. For the multiplex PCR, a mixture combining 60 forward primers for TCR Vbeta segments and 13 reverse primers for TCR Jbeta segments was used. TCRdb's version of the immuneACCESS table is confined to in-frame rearrangements and falls short of the full clone set. An unresolved V gene accounts for under half of the shortfall where checked; the remainder is of unknown origin. The sample table contains approximately 150,000 clones; only one count was recorded for over 80% of them. The ten largest clones take up less than 4% of the sample. The sequenced sample was PBMCs. The receptors were sampled from a male donor in good health and CMV-seronegative.

This clone was counted a single time. J is TRBJ2-1 and V is TRBV14, with TRBD1 matching 9 bases. The CDR3 totals 17 residues. J lost 8 bases, V lost 3 bases, and 14 bases had no gene match. Looked up from germline, CDR1 is SGHDN and CDR2 is FVKESK. The CDR3 sequence is CASSQSLWDRASDEQFF. DNA for the CDR3: TGTGCCAGCAGCCAGTCCCTTTGGGACAGGGCATCCGATGAGCAGTTCTTC.

This chain joins TRBV30 and TRBJ2-4, with D unresolved. This CDR3 contains 13 residues. The germline gives CDR1 GTSNPN, CDR2 SVGIG (reference sequence). V was clipped by 5 bases and J by 0 bases, with 8 bases between them. CDR3 coding DNA: TGTGCCTGGGAAACAGTAGCCAAAAACATTCAGTACTTC. Translated: CAWETVAKNIQYF. The full variable domain, completed using reference TRBV30 and TRBJ2-4, is SQTIHQWPATLVQPVGSPLSLECTVEGTSNPNLYWYRQAAGRGLQLLFYSVGIGQISSEVPQNLSASRPQDRQFILSSKKLLLSDSGFYLCAWETVAKNIQYFGAGTRLSVL.

The rearrangement links TRBV14 to TRBJ2-7, with no clear D. Germline V lookup: CDR1 SGHDN, CDR2 FVKESK. There are 12 residues in the CDR3. V was clipped by 5 bases and J by 0 bases, with 5 bases between them. This CDR3 reads CASSFRSYEQYF. CDR3 nucleotide sequence: TGTGCCAGCAGCTTCCGCTCCTACGAGCAGTACTTC.

Comments on this clone: Other DNA variants within this sample encode the same CDR3. The chain employs TRBV13 and TRBJ1-2; 9 bases are shared with TRBD1. The CDR3 totals 14 residues. Germline loops: CDR1 PRHDT, CDR2 FYEKMQ (reference sequence). Trimming at V came to 3 bases and at J to 4 bases, leaving 3 bases not matched to a gene. The DNA of the CDR3 is TGTGCCAGCAGCTTGGGACAGGGCGTCTATGGCTACACCTTC. It is translated as CASSLGQGVYGYTF. Filled out from reference TRBV13 and TRBJ1-2, the complete variable domain reads AAGVIQSPRHLIKEKRETATLKCYPIPRHDTVYWYQQGPGQDPQFLISFYEKMQSDKGSIPDRFSAQQFSDYHSELNMSSLELGDSALYFCASSLGQGVYGYTFGSGTRLTVV.

This chain joins TRBV27 and TRBJ2-5, with D maybe TRBD1 (6 bases). The CDR3 is 14 amino acids. Germline lookup yields CDR1 MNHEY and CDR2 SMNVEV (reference sequence). V was cut by 2 bases and J by 2 bases, with 9 bases left in between. The CDR3 loop reads CASSLGQKQETQYF. CDR3 nucleotides: TGTGCCAGCAGTTTAGGACAGAAGCAAGAGACCCAGTACTTC.

The chain has TRBV11-3 and TRBJ2-3; 10 bases are shared with TRBD1. The CDR3 is 16 amino acids. Trimming removed 5 bases from V and 4 bases from J; junction bases left unmatched: 9. CDR1 and CDR2 (germline): SGHNT, YENEEA. This chain's CDR3 is CASSDIPGQGSDTQYF. CDR3 DNA sequence: TGTGCCAGCAGCGATATCCCGGGACAGGGGTCAGATACGCAGTATTTT.

The sample holds a few counts of this clone. This rearrangement joins TRBV28 to TRBJ1-2, with 7 bases that match TRBD1. Germline V gene data show CDR1 as MDHEN and CDR2 as SYDVKM. V gave up 6 bases and J gave up 5 bases; unmatched junction bases: 15. The CDR3 is 16 amino acids. The CDR3 DNA is TGTGCCAGCAGCCCCAGGGTTGAGGGGGCAGCATATGGCTACACCTTC. Its protein is CASSPRVEGAAYGYTF.

The rearrangement uses TRBV12-5 and TRBJ2-1; the match to TRBD2 covers 11 bases. Germline CDR1 LGHNT, CDR2 FRNRAP. The CDR3 has 15 residues. The J segment lost 9 bases and the V segment lost 2 bases, leaving 6 bases of the junction unmatched. This chain's CDR3 is CASGLIAGGPGEQFF. The CDR3 DNA is TGTGCTAGTGGTTTGATAGCGGGGGGGCCGGGTGAGCAGTTCTTC.

The V and J genes are TRBV7-6 and TRBJ2-3; 8 positions agree with TRBD1. This CDR3 is built from 16 residues. Germline V lookup: CDR1 SGHVS, CDR2 FNYEAQ. The V and J ends lost 1 base and 2 bases, in that order; junction bases with no gene match: 5. CDR3: CASSLGRRGHTDTQYF. The CDR3 nucleotides read TGTGCCAGCAGCTTAGGTCGCAGGGGGCACACAGATACGCAGTATTTT.

The chain employs TRBV6-5 and TRBJ2-1; 10 nucleotides agree with TRBD1. CDR1 is MNHEY, CDR2 SVGAGI, per germline. This CDR3 region has 15 residues. V trimming: 7 bases; J trimming: 6 bases; junction bases outside the gene matches: 9. CDR3 sequence reads: CASTFDRGQVNEQFF. CDR3 sequence (DNA): TGTGCCAGCACATTCGACAGGGGGCAGGTCAATGAGCAGTTCTTC.

J is TRBJ2-5 and V is TRBV21-1; the table names TRBD1, a call not compared with the DNA. TRBV21-1 has pseudogene status. CDR3 length equals 15 residues. CDR3 nucleotide sequence: TGTGCCAGCAGCTGGGACAGGGGGCCCAAAGAGACCCAGTACTTC. This sequence encodes CASSWDRGPKETQYF.

The chain recombines TRBV7-2 with TRBJ2-3; maybe TRBD2 (5 bases). Trimming shortened V by 5 bases and J by 2 bases, and 17 bases separated the two germline ends. This CDR3 region has 16 residues. Germline V gene sequence: CDR1 SGHTA, CDR2 FQGNSA. This CDR3 reads CASSPQAELPTDTQYF. CDR3 DNA: TGTGCCAGCAGCCCCCAAGCGGAACTCCCCACAGATACGCAGTATTTT.

The chain links TRBV10-3 to TRBJ1-3; D call uncertain. Germline values: CDR1 ENHRY, CDR2 SYGVKD. Between the trimmed V and J ends, which lost 4 bases and 0 bases, there was a span of 13 bases. The CDR3 loop spans 16 amino acids. The CDR3: CAISGPEIYSGNTIYF. The CDR3 nucleotides read TGTGCCATCAGTGGGCCGGAGATCTACTCTGGAAACACCATATATTTT.

This clone was detected once. The chain uses TRBV4-1 and TRBJ2-7, with a possible D match to TRBD2 (6 bases). V was cut by 4 bases and J by 2 bases, with 12 bases left in between. CDR1 is MGHRA and CDR2 is YSYEKL in the germline V gene. The CDR3 is 14 residues long. In DNA form, the CDR3 reads TGCGCCAGCAGCCCTTTGGGGGGACCCTACGAGCAGTACTTC. This codes for CASSPLGGPYEQYF.

The chain has TRBV27 and TRBJ1-6, with D possibly TRBD1 on 5 matching bases. V lost 6 bases and J 5 bases, leaving 23 bases between the germline ends. CDR3 length equals 18 residues. Per the germline V gene, CDR1 is MNHEY and CDR2 is SMNVEV (reference sequence). The CDR3 loop reads CASRRTPQGLRNNSPLHF. The CDR3 coding sequence is TGTGCCAGCAGACGCACTCCCCAGGGTCTACGGAATAATTCACCCCTCCACTTT.

The rearrangement links TRBV7-9 to TRBJ2-5; 7 bases match TRBD2. Germline V gene sequence: CDR1 SEHNR, CDR2 FQNEAQ (reference sequence). Germline trimming cut 5 bases from V and 4 bases from J; bases unmatched to any gene: 4. This CDR3 has 13 residues. CDR3 nucleotides: TGTGCCAGCAGCCGGACTAGACGAGAGACCCAGTACTTC. Its protein is CASSRTRRETQYF.

This chain uses TRBV19 with TRBJ1-2; 7 nucleotides line up with TRBD1. Germline trimming cut 3 bases from V and 4 bases from J; bases unmatched to any gene: 8. The CDR3 totals 15 residues. CDR1 is LNHDA, CDR2 SQIVND, per germline (reference sequence). The CDR3 here is CASSIKGAFGYGYTF. The CDR3 DNA follows: TGTGCCAGTAGTATTAAGGGGGCTTTTGGCTATGGCTACACCTTC.

The J gene is TRBJ2-7, the V gene TRBV5-6; no reliable D call. V lost 1 base and J 1 base, leaving 6 bases between the germline ends. In germline, CDR1 is SGHDT, CDR2 YYEEEE. The CDR3 contains 13 residues. The CDR3: CASSLPTSYEQYF. The DNA of the CDR3 is TGTGCCAGCAGCTTGCCGACTTCCTACGAGCAGTACTTC.

This clone has more than one count but fewer than ten. The J gene is TRBJ1-1, the V gene TRBV5-1; a weak D match, TRBD1 (5 bases). The germline V gene has CDR1 SGHRS and CDR2 YFSETQ. The V gene lost 4 bases and the J gene lost 4 bases, with 14 bases spanning the gap. This CDR3 is built from 14 residues. CDR3 in DNA: TGCGCCAGCAGCCCAAGGCAGGGAATCACTGAAGCTTTCTTT. As protein: CASSPRQGITEAFF.

J is TRBJ1-2 and V is TRBV7-9; perhaps TRBD1 as D (5 bases). Trimming stripped 3 bases from V and 3 bases from J, with 14 bases between. Germline V lookup: CDR1 SEHNR, CDR2 FQNEAQ (reference sequence). The CDR3 consists of 15 residues. The CDR3 nucleotides read TGTGCCAGCAGCTTGGCCGCCGGGGGGTACTATGGCTACACCTTC. This sequence encodes CASSLAAGGYYGYTF.

The chain carries TRBV9 and TRBJ2-1, with no clear D. From germline, CDR1 is SGDLS and CDR2 YYNGEE. The germline V and J ends were trimmed by 3 bases and 5 bases, with 3 bases remaining between them. The CDR3 contains 11 residues. In DNA, the CDR3 is TGTGCCAGCAGCGCCGACAATGAGCAGTTCTTC. Its protein is CASSADNEQFF.

This clone has only one observation. The chain has TRBV19 and TRBJ1-2, with 12 bases lining up with TRBD1. Trimming at V came to 6 bases and at J to 8 bases, leaving 7 bases not matched to a gene. Germline CDR1 reads LNHDA; CDR2 reads SQIVND (reference sequence). The CDR3 length is 14 residues. The CDR3 loop reads CASSRDRGLYGYTF. In nucleotides, the CDR3 is TGTGCCAGTAGCCGGGACAGGGGGCTTTACGGCTACACCTTC.

V is TRBV6-6 and J is TRBJ2-2; 7 bases match TRBD2. In germline, CDR1 is MNHNY, CDR2 SVGAGI (reference sequence). The trim removed 10 bases at V and 2 bases at J, leaving 13 bases unmatched. This CDR3 is built from 16 residues. CDR3 protein: CATKKPGGRNTGELFF. CDR3 DNA sequence: TGTGCCACCAAGAAACCTGGCGGGAGAAACACCGGGGAGCTGTTTTTT.

This chain connects TRBV7-3 to TRBJ2-5, with D hard to call. The V end was cut by 1 base, the J end by 2 bases, with 5 bases between. In germline, CDR1 is SGHTA, CDR2 FQGTGA. This CDR3 contains 13 residues. The CDR3 loop reads CASSLMSQETQYF. For the CDR3, the DNA is TGTGCCAGCAGCTTAATGTCTCAAGAGACCCAGTACTTC.

The rearrangement joins TRBV7-2 to TRBJ1-2; weak D call: TRBD1 (5 bases). This CDR3 contains 13 residues. V was shortened by 1 base and J by 6 bases, with 9 bases between the two germline ends. From germline, CDR1 is SGHTA and CDR2 FQGNSA. The CDR3 here is CASSLGQRDGYTF. The CDR3 DNA is TGTGCCAGCAGCTTAGGACAGCGAGATGGCTACACCTTC.

The sample holds a few counts of this clone. This chain uses TRBV19 with TRBJ1-5; 7 nucleotides align to TRBD1. The CDR3 has 15 residues. J was trimmed by 2 bases and V by 4 bases; bases with no gene match: 5. Germline lookup yields CDR1 LNHDA and CDR2 SQIVND (reference sequence). CDR3 sequence (DNA): TGTGCCAGTAGTAATTACAGGGGAGGCAATCAGCCCCAGCATTTT. This sequence encodes CASSNYRGGNQPQHF.

The J gene is TRBJ2-7, the V gene TRBV30; 7 positions match TRBD2. This CDR3 has 12 amino acids. Trimming at V came to 3 bases and at J to 3 bases, leaving 2 bases not matched to a gene. Looked up from germline, CDR1 is GTSNPN and CDR2 is SVGIG (reference sequence). The CDR3: CAWSRTSYEQYF. CDR3 DNA: TGTGCCTGGAGCCGGACTAGCTACGAGCAGTACTTC.

The CDR3 DNA is TGTGCCAGCAGTGTAGACAGGGGCACCGGGGAGCTGTTTTTT. Its translation is CASSVDRGTGELFF. This chain uses TRBV6-1 with TRBJ2-2, with 8 bases matching TRBD1. V lost 4 bases to trimming and J lost 4 bases; unmatched junction nucleotides: 2. The CDR3 loop spans 14 amino acids. CDR1 and CDR2 from the germline V gene are MNHNS and SASEGT.